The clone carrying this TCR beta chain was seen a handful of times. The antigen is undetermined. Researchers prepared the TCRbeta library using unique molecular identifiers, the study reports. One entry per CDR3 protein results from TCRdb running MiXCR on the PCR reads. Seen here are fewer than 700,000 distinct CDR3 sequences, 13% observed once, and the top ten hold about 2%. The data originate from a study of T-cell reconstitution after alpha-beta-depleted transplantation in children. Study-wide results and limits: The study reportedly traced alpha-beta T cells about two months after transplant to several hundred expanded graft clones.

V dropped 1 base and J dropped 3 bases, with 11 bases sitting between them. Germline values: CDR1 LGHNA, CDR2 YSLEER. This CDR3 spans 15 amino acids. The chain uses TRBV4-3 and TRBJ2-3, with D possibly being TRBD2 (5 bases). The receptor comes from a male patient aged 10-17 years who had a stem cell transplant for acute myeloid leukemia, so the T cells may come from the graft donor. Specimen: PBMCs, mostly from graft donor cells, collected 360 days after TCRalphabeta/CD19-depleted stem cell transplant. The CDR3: CASSQGLGVTDTQYF. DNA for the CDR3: TGCGCCAGCAGCCAAGGTCTGGGAGTAACAGATACGCAGTATTTT.